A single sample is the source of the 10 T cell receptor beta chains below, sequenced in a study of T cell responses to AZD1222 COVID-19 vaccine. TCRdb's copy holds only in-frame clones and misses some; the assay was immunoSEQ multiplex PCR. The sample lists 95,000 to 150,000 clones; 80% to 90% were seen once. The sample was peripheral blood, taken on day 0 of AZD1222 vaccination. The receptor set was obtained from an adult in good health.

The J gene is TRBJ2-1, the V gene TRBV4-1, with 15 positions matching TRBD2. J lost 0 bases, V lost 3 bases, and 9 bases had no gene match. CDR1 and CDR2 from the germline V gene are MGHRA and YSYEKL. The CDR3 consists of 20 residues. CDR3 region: CASSHLGLAGGPSSYNEQFF. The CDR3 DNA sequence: TGCGCCAGCAGCCACCTTGGACTAGCGGGAGGGCCAAGCTCCTACAATGAGCAGTTCTTC.

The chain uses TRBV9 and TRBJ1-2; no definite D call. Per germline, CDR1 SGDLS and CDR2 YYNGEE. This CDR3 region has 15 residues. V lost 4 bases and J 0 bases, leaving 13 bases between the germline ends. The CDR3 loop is CASSSDPGTNYGYTF. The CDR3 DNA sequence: TGTGCCAGCAGCTCCGACCCCGGGACTAACTATGGCTACACCTTC.

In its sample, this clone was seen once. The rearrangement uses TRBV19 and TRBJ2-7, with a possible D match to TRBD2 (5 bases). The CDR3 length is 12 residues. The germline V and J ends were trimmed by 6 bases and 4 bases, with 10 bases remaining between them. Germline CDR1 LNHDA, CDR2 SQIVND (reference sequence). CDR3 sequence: CASSFRGYEQYF. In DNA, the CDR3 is TGTGCCAGTAGCTTTCGGGGTTACGAGCAGTACTTC.

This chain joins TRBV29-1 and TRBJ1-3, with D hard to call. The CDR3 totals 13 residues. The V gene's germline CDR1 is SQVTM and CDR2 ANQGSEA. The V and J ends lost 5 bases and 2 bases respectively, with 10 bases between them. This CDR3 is CSVLDVTGNTIYF. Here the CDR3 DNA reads TGCAGCGTTCTGGACGTTACTGGAAACACCATATATTTT.

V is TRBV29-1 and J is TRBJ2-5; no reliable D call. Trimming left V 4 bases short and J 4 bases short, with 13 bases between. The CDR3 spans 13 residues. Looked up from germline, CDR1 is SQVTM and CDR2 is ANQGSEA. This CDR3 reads CSVGQGSPETQYF. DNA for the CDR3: TGCAGCGTTGGACAAGGAAGCCCAGAGACCCAGTACTTC.

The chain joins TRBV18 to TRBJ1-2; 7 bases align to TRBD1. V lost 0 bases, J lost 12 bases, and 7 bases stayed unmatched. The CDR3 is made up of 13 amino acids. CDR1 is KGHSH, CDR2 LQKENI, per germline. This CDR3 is CASSPPVQGRNTF. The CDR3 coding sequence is TGTGCCAGCTCACCACCAGTACAGGGGAGGAACACCTTC.

This chain's CDR3 is CASSLCPPFMGTGCETQYF. Here the CDR3 DNA reads TGTGCCAGCAGTTTATGCCCCCCTTTTATGGGGACAGGGTGCGAGACCCAGTACTTC. The V call is TRBV27, the J call TRBJ2-5; TRBD1 matches 9 bases. Germline V gene data show CDR1 as MNHEY and CDR2 as SMNVEV (reference sequence). This CDR3 spans 19 amino acids. V lost 1 base and J lost 5; bases outside the gene matches: 17.

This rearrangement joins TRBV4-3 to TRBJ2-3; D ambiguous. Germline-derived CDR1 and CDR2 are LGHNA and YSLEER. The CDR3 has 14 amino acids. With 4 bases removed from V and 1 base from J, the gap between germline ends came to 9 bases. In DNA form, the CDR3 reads TGCGCCAGCAGCCCCGAATGGGGCACAGATACGCAGTATTTT. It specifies CASSPEWGTDTQYF.

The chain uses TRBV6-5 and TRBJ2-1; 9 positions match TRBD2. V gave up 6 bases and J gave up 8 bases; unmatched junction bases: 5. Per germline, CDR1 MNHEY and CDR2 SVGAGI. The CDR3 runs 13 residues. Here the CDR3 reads CASRKRGDDEQFF. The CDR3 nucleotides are TGTGCCAGCAGGAAGCGGGGGGACGATGAGCAGTTCTTC.

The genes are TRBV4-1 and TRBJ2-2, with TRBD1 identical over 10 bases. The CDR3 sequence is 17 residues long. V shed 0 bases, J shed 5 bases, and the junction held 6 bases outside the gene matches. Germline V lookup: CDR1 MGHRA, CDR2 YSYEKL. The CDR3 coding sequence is TGCGCCAGCAGCCAAGATCCGGGACAGGGGAGAACCGGGGAGCTGTTTTTT. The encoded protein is CASSQDPGQGRTGELFF.